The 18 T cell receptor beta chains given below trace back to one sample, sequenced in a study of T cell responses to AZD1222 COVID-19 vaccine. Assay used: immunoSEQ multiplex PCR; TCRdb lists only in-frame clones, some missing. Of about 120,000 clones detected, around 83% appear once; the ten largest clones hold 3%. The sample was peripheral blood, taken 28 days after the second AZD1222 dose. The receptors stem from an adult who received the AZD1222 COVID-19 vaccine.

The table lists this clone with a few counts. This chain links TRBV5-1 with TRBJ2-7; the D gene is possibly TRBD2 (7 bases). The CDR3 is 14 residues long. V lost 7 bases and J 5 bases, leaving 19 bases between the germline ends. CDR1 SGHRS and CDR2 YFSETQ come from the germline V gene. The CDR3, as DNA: TGCGCCAGCCGGGGGGCCGGGGCATACGACGAGCAGTACTTC. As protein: CASRGAGAYDEQYF. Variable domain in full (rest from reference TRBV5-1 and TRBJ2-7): KAGVTQTPRYLIKTRGQQVTLSCSPISGHRSVSWYQQTPGQGLQFLFEYFSETQRNKGNFPGRFSGRQFSNSRSEMNVSTLELGDSALYLCASRGAGAYDEQYFGPGTRLTVT.

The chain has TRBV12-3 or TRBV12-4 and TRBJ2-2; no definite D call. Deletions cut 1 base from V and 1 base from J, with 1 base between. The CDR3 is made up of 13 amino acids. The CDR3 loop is CASSLGNTGELFF. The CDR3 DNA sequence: TGTGCCAGCAGTTTAGGGAACACCGGGGAGCTGTTTTTT.

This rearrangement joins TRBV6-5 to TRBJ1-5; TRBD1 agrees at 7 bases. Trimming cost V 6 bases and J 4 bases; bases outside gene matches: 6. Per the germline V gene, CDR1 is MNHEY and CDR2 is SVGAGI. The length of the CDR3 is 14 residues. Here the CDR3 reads CASRLRQGNQPQHF. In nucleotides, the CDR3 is TGTGCCAGCAGGCTTCGACAGGGAAATCAGCCCCAGCATTTT.

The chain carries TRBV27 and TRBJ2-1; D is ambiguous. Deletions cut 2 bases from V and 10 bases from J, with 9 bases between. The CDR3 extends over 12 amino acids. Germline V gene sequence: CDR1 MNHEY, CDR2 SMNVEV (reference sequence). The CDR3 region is CASSLGMREQFF. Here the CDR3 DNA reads TGTGCCAGCAGTTTAGGAATGCGAGAGCAGTTCTTC.

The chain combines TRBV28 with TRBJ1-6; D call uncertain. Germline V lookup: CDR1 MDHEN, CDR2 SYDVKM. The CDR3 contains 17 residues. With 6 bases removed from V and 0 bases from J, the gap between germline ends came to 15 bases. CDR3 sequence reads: CASSWGFRSSYNSPLHF. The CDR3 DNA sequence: TGTGCCAGCAGCTGGGGTTTTCGGAGCTCCTATAATTCACCCCTCCACTTT.

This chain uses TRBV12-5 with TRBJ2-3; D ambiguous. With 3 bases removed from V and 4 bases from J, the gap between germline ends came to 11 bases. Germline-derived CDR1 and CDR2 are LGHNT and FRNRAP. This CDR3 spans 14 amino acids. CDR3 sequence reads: CASGFSLSADTQYF. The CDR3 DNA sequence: TGTGCTAGTGGTTTTTCCCTCTCAGCAGATACGCAGTATTTT.

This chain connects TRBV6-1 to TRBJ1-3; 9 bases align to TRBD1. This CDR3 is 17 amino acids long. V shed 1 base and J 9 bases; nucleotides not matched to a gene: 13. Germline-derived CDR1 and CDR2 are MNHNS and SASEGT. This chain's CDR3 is CASSEGWPGQGIFTIYF. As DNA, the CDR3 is TGTGCCAGCAGTGAAGGGTGGCCGGGACAGGGAATATTCACCATATATTTT.

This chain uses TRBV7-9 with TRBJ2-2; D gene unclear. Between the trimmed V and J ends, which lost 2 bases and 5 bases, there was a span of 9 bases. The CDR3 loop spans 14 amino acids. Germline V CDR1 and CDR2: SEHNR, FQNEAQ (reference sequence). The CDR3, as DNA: TGTGCCAGCAGCTTATTTGGGCGGACCGGGGAGCTGTTTTTT. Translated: CASSLFGRTGELFF.

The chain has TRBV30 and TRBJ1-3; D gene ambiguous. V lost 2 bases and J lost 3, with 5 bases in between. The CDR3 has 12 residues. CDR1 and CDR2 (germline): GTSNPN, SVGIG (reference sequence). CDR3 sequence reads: CAWSLFGNTIYF. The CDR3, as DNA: TGTGCCTGGAGTCTCTTTGGAAACACCATATATTTT.

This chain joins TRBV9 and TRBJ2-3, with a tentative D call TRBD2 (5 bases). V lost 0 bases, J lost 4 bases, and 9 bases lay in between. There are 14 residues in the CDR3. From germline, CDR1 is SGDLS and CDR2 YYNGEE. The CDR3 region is CASSVGLASDTQYF. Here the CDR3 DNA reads TGTGCCAGCAGCGTAGGTCTAGCTTCAGATACGCAGTATTTT.

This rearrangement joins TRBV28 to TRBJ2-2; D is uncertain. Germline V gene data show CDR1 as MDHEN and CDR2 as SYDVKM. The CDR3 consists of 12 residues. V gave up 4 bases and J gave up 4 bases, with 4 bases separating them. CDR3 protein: CASSSPTGELFF. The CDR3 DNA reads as TGTGCCAGCAGTTCCCCCACCGGGGAGCTGTTTTTT.

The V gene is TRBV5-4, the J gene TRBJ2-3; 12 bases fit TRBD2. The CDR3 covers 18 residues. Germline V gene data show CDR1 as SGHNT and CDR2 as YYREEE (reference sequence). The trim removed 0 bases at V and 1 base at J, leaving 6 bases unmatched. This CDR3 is CASSLGTSGEWGTDTQYF. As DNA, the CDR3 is TGTGCCAGCAGCTTGGGGACTAGCGGGGAGTGGGGCACAGATACGCAGTATTTT.

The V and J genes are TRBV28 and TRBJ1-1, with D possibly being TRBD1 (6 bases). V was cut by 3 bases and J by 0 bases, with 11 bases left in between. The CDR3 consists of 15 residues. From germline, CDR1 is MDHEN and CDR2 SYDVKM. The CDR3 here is CASSLRTEMNTEAFF. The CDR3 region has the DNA TGTGCCAGCAGTTTGCGGACAGAAATGAACACTGAAGCTTTCTTT.

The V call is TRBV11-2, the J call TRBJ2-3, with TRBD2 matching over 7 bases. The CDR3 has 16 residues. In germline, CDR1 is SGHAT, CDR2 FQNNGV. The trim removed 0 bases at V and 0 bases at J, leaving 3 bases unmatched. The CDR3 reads CASSLEGRGSTDTQYF. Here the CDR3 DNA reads TGTGCCAGCAGCTTAGAAGGGCGGGGGAGCACAGATACGCAGTATTTT.

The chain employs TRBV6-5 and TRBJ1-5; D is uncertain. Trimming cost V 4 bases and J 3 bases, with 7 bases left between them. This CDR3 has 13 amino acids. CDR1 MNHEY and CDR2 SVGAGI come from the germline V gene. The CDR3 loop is CASSLEYNQPQHF. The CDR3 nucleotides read TGTGCCAGCAGTTTGGAGTACAATCAGCCCCAGCATTTT.

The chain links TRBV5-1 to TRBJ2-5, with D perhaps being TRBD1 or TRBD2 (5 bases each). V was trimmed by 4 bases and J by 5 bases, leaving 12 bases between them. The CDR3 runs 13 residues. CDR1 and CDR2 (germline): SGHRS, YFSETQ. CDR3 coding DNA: TGCGCCAGCAGCAGAACAGGAGGTGAGACCCAGTACTTC. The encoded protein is CASSRTGGETQYF.

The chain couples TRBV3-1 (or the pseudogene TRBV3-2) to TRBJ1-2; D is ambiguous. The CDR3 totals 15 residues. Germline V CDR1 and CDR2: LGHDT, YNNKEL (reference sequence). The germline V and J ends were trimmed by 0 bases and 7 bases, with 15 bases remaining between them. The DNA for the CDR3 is TGTGCCAGCAGCCAAGATTTTGACGGGTTAACTGGCTACACCTTC. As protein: CASSQDFDGLTGYTF.

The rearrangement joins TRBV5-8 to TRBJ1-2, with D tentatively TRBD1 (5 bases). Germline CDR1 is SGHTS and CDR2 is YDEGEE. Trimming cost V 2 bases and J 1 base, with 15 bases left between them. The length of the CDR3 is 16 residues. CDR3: CASSFRGPGLNYGYTF. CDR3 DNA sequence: TGTGCCAGCAGCTTTAGGGGTCCGGGACTTAACTATGGCTACACCTTC.